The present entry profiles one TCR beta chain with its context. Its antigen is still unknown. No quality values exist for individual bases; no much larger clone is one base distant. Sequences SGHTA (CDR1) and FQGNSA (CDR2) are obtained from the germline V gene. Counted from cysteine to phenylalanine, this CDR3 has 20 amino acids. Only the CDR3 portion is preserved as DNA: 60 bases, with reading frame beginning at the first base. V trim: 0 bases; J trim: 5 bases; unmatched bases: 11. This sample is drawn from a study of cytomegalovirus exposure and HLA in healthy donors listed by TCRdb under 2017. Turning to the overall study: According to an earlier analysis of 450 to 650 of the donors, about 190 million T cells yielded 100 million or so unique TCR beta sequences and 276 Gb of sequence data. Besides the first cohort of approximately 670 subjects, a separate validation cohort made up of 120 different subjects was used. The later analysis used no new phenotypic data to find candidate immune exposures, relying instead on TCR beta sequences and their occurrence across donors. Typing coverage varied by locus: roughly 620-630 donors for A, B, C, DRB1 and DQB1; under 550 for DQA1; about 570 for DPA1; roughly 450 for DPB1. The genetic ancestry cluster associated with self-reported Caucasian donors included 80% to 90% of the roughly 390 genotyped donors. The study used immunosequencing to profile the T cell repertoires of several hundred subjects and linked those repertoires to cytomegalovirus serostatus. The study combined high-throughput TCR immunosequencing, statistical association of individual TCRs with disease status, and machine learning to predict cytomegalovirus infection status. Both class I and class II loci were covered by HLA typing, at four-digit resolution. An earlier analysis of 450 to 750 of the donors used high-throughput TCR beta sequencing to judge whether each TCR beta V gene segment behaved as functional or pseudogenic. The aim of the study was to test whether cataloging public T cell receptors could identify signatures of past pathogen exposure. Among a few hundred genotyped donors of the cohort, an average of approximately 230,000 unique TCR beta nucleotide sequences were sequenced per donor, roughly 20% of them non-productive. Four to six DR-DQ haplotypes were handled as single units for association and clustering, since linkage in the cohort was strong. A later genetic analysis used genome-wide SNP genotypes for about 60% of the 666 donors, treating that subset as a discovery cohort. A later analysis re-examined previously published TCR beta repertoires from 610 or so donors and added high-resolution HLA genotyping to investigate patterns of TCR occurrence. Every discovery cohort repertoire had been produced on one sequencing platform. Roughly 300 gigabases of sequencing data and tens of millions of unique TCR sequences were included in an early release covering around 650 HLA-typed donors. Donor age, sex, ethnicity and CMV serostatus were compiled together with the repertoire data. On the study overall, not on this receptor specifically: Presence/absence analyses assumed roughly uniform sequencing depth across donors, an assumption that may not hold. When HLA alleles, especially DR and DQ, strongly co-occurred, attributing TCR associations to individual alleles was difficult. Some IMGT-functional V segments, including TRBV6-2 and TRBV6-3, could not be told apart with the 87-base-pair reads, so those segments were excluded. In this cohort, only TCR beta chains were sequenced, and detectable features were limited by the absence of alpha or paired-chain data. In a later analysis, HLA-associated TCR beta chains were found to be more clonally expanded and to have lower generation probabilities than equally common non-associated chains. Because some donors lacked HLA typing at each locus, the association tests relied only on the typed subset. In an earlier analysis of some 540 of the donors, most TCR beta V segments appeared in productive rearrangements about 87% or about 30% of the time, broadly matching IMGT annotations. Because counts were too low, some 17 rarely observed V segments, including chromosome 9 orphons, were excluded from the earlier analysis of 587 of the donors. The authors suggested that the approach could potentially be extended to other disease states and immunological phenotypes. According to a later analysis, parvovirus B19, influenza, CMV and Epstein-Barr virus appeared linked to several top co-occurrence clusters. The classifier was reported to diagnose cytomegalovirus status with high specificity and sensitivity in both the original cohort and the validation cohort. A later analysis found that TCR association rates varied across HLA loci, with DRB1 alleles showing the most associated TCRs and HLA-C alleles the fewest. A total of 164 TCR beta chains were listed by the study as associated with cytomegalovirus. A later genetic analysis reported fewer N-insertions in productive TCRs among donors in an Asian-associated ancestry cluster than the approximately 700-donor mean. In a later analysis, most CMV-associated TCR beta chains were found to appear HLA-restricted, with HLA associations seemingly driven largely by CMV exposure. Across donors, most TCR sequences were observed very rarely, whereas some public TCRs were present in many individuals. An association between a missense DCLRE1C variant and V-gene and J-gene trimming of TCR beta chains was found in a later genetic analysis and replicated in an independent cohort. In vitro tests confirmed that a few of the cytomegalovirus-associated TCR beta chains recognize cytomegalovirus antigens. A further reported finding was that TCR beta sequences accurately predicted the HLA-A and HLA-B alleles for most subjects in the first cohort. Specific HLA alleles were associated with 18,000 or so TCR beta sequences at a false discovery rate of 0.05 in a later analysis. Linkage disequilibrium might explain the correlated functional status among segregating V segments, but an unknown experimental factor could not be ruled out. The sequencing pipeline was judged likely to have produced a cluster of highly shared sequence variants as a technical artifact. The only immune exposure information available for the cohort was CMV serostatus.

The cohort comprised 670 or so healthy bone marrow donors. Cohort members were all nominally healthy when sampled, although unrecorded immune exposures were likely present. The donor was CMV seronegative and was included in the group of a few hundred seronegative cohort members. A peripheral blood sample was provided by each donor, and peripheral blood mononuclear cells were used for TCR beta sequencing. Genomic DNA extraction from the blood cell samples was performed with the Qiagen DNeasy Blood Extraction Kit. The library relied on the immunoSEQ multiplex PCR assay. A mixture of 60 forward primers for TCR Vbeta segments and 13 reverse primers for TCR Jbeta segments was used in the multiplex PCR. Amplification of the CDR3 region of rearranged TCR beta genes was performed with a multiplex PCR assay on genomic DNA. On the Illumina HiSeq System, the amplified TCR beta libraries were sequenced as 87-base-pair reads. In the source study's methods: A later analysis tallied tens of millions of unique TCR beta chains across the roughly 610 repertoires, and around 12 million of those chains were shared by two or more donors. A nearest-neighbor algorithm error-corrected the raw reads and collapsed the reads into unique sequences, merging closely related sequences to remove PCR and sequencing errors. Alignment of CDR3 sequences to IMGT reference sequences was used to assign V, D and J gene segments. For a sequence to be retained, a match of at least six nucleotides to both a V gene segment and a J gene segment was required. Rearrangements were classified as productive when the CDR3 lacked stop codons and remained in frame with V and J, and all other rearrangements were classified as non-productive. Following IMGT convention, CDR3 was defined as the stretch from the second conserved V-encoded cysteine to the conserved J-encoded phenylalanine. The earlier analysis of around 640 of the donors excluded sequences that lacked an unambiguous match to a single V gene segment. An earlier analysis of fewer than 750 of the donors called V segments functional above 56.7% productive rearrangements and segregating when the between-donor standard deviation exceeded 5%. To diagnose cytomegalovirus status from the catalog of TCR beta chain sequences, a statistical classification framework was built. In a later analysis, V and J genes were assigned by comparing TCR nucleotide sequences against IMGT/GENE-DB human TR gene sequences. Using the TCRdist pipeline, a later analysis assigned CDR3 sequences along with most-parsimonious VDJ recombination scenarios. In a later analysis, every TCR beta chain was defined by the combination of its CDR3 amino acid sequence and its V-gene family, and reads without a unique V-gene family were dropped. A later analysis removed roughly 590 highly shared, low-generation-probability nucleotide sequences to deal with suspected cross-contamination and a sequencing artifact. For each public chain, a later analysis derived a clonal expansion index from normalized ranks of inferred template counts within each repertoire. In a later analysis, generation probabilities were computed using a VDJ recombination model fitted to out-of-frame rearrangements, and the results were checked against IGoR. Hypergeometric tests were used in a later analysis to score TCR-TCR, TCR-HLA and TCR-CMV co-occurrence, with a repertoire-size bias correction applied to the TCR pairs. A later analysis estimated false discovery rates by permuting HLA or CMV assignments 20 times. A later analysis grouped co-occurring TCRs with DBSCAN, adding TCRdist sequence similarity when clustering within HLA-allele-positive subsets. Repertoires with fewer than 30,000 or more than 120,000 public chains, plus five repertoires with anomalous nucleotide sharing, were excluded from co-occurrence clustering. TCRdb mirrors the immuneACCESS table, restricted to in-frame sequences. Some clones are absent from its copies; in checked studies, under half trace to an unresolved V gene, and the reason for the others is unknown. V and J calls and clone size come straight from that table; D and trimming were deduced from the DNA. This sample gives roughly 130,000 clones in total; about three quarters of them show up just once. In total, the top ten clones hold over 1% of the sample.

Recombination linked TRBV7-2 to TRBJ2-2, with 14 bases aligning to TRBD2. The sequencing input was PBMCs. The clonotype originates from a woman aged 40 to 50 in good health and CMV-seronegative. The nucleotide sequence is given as TGTGCCAGCAGCTTAGCCTTTGGGACTAGCGGGGGCGCCGGGACCGGGGAGCTGTTTTTT. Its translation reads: CASSLAFGTSGGAGTGELFF.